This section outlines one T cell receptor (beta chain) sequence together with its context. Its antigen is unknown. The data are from a study of CD8+ T cells in alopecia areata. Across the whole study: Treatment of the treated patients consisted of oral tofacitinib, 5 to 10 mg twice daily.

Following extraction, RNA underwent reverse transcription to cDNA, which served as the sequencing template. TCRdb keeps only in-frame clones here, not all; method: immunoSEQ multiplex PCR. The sample consists of 130,000 or so clones, around 86% of them appearing once. Study-level findings and limits: Between patients, shared TCR sequences were less clear than in mice. This was possibly due in part to HLA diversity in the patient population.

Treatment specified: oral pan-JAK inhibitor, 5-10 mg twice daily. There are 14 residues in the CDR3. Trimming took 8 bases from V and 4 from J, leaving 17 bases between them. CDR1 and CDR2 (germline): MNHEY, SVGAGI. Here the sequenced sample was CD8+ T cells sorted from blood, taken at week 4, from a patient treated with tofacitinib. V is TRBV6-5 and J is TRBJ1-1; a possible D gene is TRBD1 (5 bases). The origin of this receptor is a human donor with alopecia areata. CDR3 loop: CASEGKGRGTEAFF. CDR3 bases: TGTGCCAGCGAGGGTAAGGGAAGGGGCACTGAAGCTTTCTTT.